These 30 T cell receptor beta chains were sequenced from one sample in a study of beta chain features in type 1 diabetes. For these receptors, no antigen is known. Study-wide points: Type 1 diabetes patients showed a moderate but significant shortening of TCRB CDR3s in all four CD4+ subsets.

The isolated RNA, all of it, was reverse transcribed, so expressed TCRB transcripts were what got sequenced. Sequencing was performed with immunoSEQ multiplex PCR; in TCRdb, only in-frame clones are kept and a portion is missing. The data hold approximately 600,000 clones, with around 11% observed a single time. The specimen sequenced was naive CD4+ T cells from blood. These receptors were taken from a man aged 25-40 years with type 1 diabetes.

Written as DNA, the CDR3 is TGTGCCATCAGTTCGGACACCTTAAGCCAGTTCTTC. Protein sequence: CAISSDTLSQFF. V gene TRBV10-3 combines with J gene TRBJ2-1; the D gene is possibly TRBD1 (5 bases). The CDR3 has 12 amino acids. The germline V gene has CDR1 ENHRY and CDR2 SYGVKD. The V gene lost 5 bases and the J gene lost 13 bases, with 15 bases spanning the gap.

This clone was seen only a few times. The identical CDR3 is also encoded by other nucleotide sequences in the sample. The chain links TRBV10-3 to TRBJ2-5, with unresolved D. The germline V and J ends were trimmed by 2 bases and 2 bases, with 3 bases remaining between them. The CDR3 is 12 amino acids. The germline CDR1 and CDR2 sequences are ENHRY and SYGVKD. The CDR3 nucleotides read TGTGCCATCAGTGAGAGTCAAGAGACCCAGTACTTC. Translating it yields CAISESQETQYF.

CDR3 loop: CAWSVLRGGGLRNEQFF. The CDR3 DNA is TGTGCCTGGAGTGTACTTCGAGGCGGGGGTTTGAGGAATGAGCAGTTCTTC. The chain links TRBV30 to TRBJ2-1, with 7 bases lining up with TRBD2. This CDR3 spans 17 amino acids. Germline V CDR1 and CDR2: GTSNPN, SVGIG (reference sequence). V lost 0 bases to trimming and J lost 7 bases; unmatched junction nucleotides: 15.

The chain has TRBV7-6 and TRBJ2-5; D call uncertain. Trimming took 1 base from V and 5 from J, leaving 8 bases between them. CDR3 length equals 13 residues. Germline V gives CDR1 SGHVS, CDR2 FNYEAQ. CDR3 DNA: TGTGCCAGCAGCTTAGGCCGAAACGAGACCCAGTACTTC. Its protein product is CASSLGRNETQYF.

Only a few counts were recorded for this clone. The V and J genes are TRBV5-1 and TRBJ1-5, with 7 bases that match TRBD1. J was trimmed by 2 bases and V by 4 bases; bases with no gene match: 6. This CDR3 comprises 15 residues. Germline CDR1 reads SGHRS; CDR2 reads YFSETQ. The CDR3 loop reads CASSVTGARNQPQHF. The CDR3, as DNA: TGCGCCAGCAGCGTAACAGGGGCCCGCAATCAGCCCCAGCATTTT.

The V and J genes are TRBV4-3 and TRBJ1-4; D is ambiguous. CDR3 length: 16 residues. Germline values: CDR1 LGHNA, CDR2 YSLEER. Trimming removed 0 bases from V and 0 bases from J, with 8 bases in between. CDR3 coding DNA: TGCGCCAGCAGCCAAGAAACAGCTGCAACTAATGAAAAACTGTTTTTT. Translated: CASSQETAATNEKLFF.

The chain carries TRBV28 and TRBJ1-3; D uncertain. The germline V gene encodes CDR1 MDHEN and CDR2 SYDVKM. The germline V and J ends were trimmed by 6 bases and 0 bases, with 12 bases remaining between them. The CDR3 runs to 15 residues. Here the CDR3 DNA reads TGTGCCAGCAGATCACAGATTCTCTCTGGAAACACCATATATTTT. This sequence encodes CASRSQILSGNTIYF.

This clone turned up a few times. The chain links TRBV5-1 to TRBJ2-5; D tentatively reads TRBD1 or TRBD2 (5 bases each). The germline V gene encodes CDR1 SGHRS and CDR2 YFSETQ. The germline V and J ends were trimmed by 4 bases and 1 base, with 11 bases remaining between them. This CDR3 is 14 amino acids long. The CDR3 here is CASSVYGAQETQYF. DNA of the CDR3: TGCGCCAGCAGCGTTTACGGGGCCCAAGAGACCCAGTACTTC.

The table lists this clone with a few counts. The chain combines TRBV2 with TRBJ1-5; a weak D match, TRBD1 (6 bases). The CDR3 loop spans 13 amino acids. The germline V and J ends were trimmed by 7 bases and 3 bases, with 10 bases remaining between them. CDR1 SNHLY and CDR2 FYNNEI come from the germline V gene. This CDR3 reads CASNQGSNQPQHF. The CDR3 bases are TGTGCCAGCAACCAGGGGTCCAATCAGCCCCAGCATTTT.

The chain recombines TRBV11-2 with TRBJ1-6; TRBD1 is a possible D gene (6 bases). Per germline, CDR1 SGHAT and CDR2 FQNNGV. Between the trimmed V and J ends, which lost 4 bases and 11 bases, there was a span of 18 bases. The CDR3 runs to 15 residues. The CDR3 coding sequence is TGTGCCAGCAGCTCCTTAAGGGGGTCGGGGGCACCCCTCCACTTT. Encoded protein: CASSSLRGSGAPLHF.

As regards this clone: The sample holds other DNA sequences that translate to the same CDR3. V is TRBV4-3 and J is TRBJ1-5; D gene ambiguous. Per the germline V gene, CDR1 is LGHNA and CDR2 is YSLEER. There are 13 residues in the CDR3. Between the trimmed V and J ends, which lost 0 bases and 7 bases, there was a span of 7 bases. The CDR3: CASSQDRRQPQHF. In DNA, the CDR3 is TGCGCCAGCAGCCAAGACAGAAGGCAGCCCCAGCATTTT.

This clone was counted a few times. This chain uses TRBV7-2 with TRBJ1-5; D ambiguous. Per the germline V gene, CDR1 is SGHTA and CDR2 is FQGNSA. The CDR3 extends over 12 amino acids. Trimming took off 1 base at V and 7 bases at J, with 5 bases between the two ends. As DNA, the CDR3 is TGTGCCAGCAGCTTAGAACTGCAGCCCCAGCATTTT. This translates into CASSLELQPQHF.

The chain combines TRBV6-5 with TRBJ2-3; D not resolved. Trimming removed 0 bases at V and 4 bases at J, with 11 bases between. Germline V lookup: CDR1 MNHEY, CDR2 SVGAGI. This CDR3 has 15 residues. CDR3 DNA: TGTGCCAGCAGTTACTCGGGCCAGGACCCAGATACGCAGTATTTT. Its translation is CASSYSGQDPDTQYF.

The chain carries TRBV2 and TRBJ2-7; D is uncertain. The CDR3 covers 14 residues. Germline V gene lookup returns CDR1 SNHLY and CDR2 FYNNEI. The ends were cut back, 4 bases at V and 0 bases at J, with 10 bases in the middle. CDR3 DNA: TGTGCCAGCAGTGGGGTCAGAAGCTCCTACGAGCAGTACTTC. It codes for CASSGVRSSYEQYF.

The chain links TRBV25-1 to TRBJ1-2, with 7 bases identical to TRBD1. V lost 3 bases and J lost 4; bases outside the gene matches: 11. Germline-derived CDR1 and CDR2 are MGHDK and SYGVNS. There are 16 residues in the CDR3. The CDR3 loop is CASSEGTVLRGYGYTF. The CDR3 coding sequence is TGTGCCAGCAGTGAGGGGACAGTCCTACGGGGCTATGGCTACACCTTC.

The chain joins TRBV7-2 to TRBJ2-1; 14 positions match TRBD2. The CDR3 contains 16 residues. The J segment lost 7 bases and the V segment lost 2 bases, leaving 4 bases of the junction unmatched. From germline, CDR1 is SGHTA and CDR2 FQGNSA. CDR3 sequence: CASSLRRTSGGNEQFF. Written as DNA, the CDR3 is TGTGCCAGCAGCTTACGTCGGACTAGCGGGGGGAATGAGCAGTTCTTC.

This sequence joins TRBV6-1 and TRBJ2-5, with D hard to call. The CDR3 is 13 amino acids. Trimming took off 3 bases at V and 5 bases at J, with 10 bases between the two ends. Looked up from germline, CDR1 is MNHNS and CDR2 is SASEGT. CDR3 bases: TGTGCCAGCAGTGACCTGGCCAGGGAGACCCAGTACTTC. Translating it yields CASSDLARETQYF.

This clone was detected only a few times. The V gene is TRBV29-1, the J gene TRBJ2-5, with D uncertain. Trimming cost V 5 bases and J 2 bases, with 12 bases left between them. Germline assignment: CDR1 SQVTM and CDR2 ANQGSEA. The CDR3 length is 13 residues. CDR3 amino acids: CSVLKSQQETQYF. CDR3 in DNA: TGCAGCGTTTTGAAGAGTCAGCAAGAGACCCAGTACTTC.

A few counts support this clone. The chain is built from TRBV7-2 and TRBJ2-1, with 8 bases fitting TRBD2. Germline V gene sequence: CDR1 SGHTA, CDR2 FQGNSA. CDR3 size: 15 residues. V trimming: 3 bases; J trimming: 4 bases; junction bases outside the gene matches: 5. DNA of the CDR3: TGTGCCAGCAGCTTCAGCGGGGGTCGGTACAATGAGCAGTTCTTC. Encoded protein: CASSFSGGRYNEQFF.

This clone was counted only a few times. This sequence joins TRBV5-8 and TRBJ1-4; D gene ambiguous. V lost 1 base, J lost 4 bases, and 8 bases lay in between. Germline CDR1 is SGHTS and CDR2 is YDEGEE. CDR3 length: 14 residues. As DNA, the CDR3 is TGTGCCAGCAGCTTGAGGGAGATTAATGAAAAACTGTTTTTT. Translating it yields CASSLREINEKLFF.

This clone was seen more than once but under ten times. The V call is TRBV6-5, the J call TRBJ2-1, with 9 positions matching TRBD1. Germline trimming cut 8 bases from V and 4 bases from J; bases unmatched to any gene: 6. This CDR3 region has 14 residues. The germline V gene encodes CDR1 MNHEY and CDR2 SVGAGI. The CDR3 bases are TGTGCCAGCGGACCGGGACAGGGATACAATGAGCAGTTCTTC. Amino acids: CASGPGQGYNEQFF.

This chain links TRBV2 with TRBJ2-4; D is undetermined. The CDR3 length is 16 residues. Germline V gene sequence: CDR1 SNHLY, CDR2 FYNNEI. V shed 4 bases and J shed 1 base, with 14 bases lying between them. The CDR3, as DNA: TGTGCCAGCAGTGTGTTCCGGACCGGGGCCAAAAACATTCAGTACTTC. It translates to CASSVFRTGAKNIQYF. Drawing the rest from reference TRBV2 and TRBJ2-4, the complete variable domain is EPEVTQTPSHQVTQMGQEVILRCVPISNHLYFYWYRQILGQKVEFLVSFYNNEISEKSEIFDDQFSVERPDGSNFTLKIRSTKLEDSAMYFCASSVFRTGAKNIQYFGAGTRLSVL.

The V call is TRBV4-3, the J call TRBJ1-6; D may be TRBD1 (5 bases). CDR1 is LGHNA and CDR2 is YSLEER in the germline V gene. The CDR3 covers 16 residues. Trimming took off 4 bases at V and 5 bases at J, with 15 bases between the two ends. CDR3 in DNA: TGCGCCAGCAGCCTCTCTGCCGGGACGGATAATTCACCCCTCCACTTT. Its protein product is CASSLSAGTDNSPLHF.

This rearrangement joins TRBV12-5 to TRBJ1-1; the match to TRBD1 covers 9 bases. Trimming at V came to 3 bases and at J to 1 base, leaving 6 bases not matched to a gene. CDR1 LGHNT and CDR2 FRNRAP come from the germline V gene. The CDR3 contains 16 residues. CDR3 sequence reads: CASGFGQGIPNTEAFF. In DNA, the CDR3 is TGTGCTAGTGGTTTCGGACAGGGGATCCCGAACACTGAAGCTTTCTTT. The whole variable domain, remainder taken from reference TRBV12-5 and TRBJ1-1, is DARVTQTPRHKVTEMGQEVTMRCQPILGHNTVFWYRQTMMQGLELLAYFRNRAPLDDSGMPKDRFSAEMPDATLATLKIQPSEPRDSAVYFCASGFGQGIPNTEAFFGQGTRLTVV.

This clone was detected a few times. The chain links TRBV6-5 to TRBJ2-7; the D gene is possibly TRBD2 (5 bases). The germline V gene has CDR1 MNHEY and CDR2 SVGAGI. Trimming took off 2 bases at V and 1 base at J, with 12 bases between the two ends. This CDR3 has 15 residues. The CDR3 here is CASSYTSSGSYEQYF. In nucleotides, the CDR3 is TGTGCCAGCAGTTACACTTCGAGCGGATCCTACGAGCAGTACTTC.

This chain connects TRBV29-1 to TRBJ2-1; tentative D call: TRBD1 (5 bases). The germline V gene has CDR1 SQVTM and CDR2 ANQGSEA. This CDR3 region has 13 residues. V dropped 4 bases and J dropped 4 bases, with 11 bases sitting between them. As DNA, the CDR3 is TGCAGCGTTGTTGGCAGGGCGTACAATGAGCAGTTCTTC. This codes for CSVVGRAYNEQFF.

The chain couples TRBV19 to TRBJ1-1; TRBD1 aligns across 7 bases. V was clipped by 7 bases and J by 8 bases; unmatched bases: 7. CDR3 length: 12 amino acids. In germline, CDR1 is LNHDA, CDR2 SQIVND (reference sequence). CDR3 coding DNA: TGTGCCAGTACTAGAGGGACAGACGAAGCTTTCTTT. Protein product: CASTRGTDEAFF.

The J gene is TRBJ2-7, the V gene TRBV29-1; D gene uncertain. This CDR3 region has 11 residues. V lost 6 bases, J lost 0 bases, and 6 bases lay in between. Germline CDR1 is SQVTM and CDR2 is ANQGSEA. CDR3 protein: CSVGFSYEQYF. The CDR3 nucleotides read TGCAGCGTAGGGTTCTCCTACGAGCAGTACTTC.

This clone has more than one count but fewer than ten. The CDR3 loop reads CASSSRVAKNIQYF. CDR3 in DNA: TGTGCCAGCAGCTCACGGGTAGCCAAAAACATTCAGTACTTC. The gene calls are TRBV11-2 and TRBJ2-4; no clear D gene. V lost 4 bases and J 0 bases, leaving 7 bases between the germline ends. The germline V gene has CDR1 SGHAT and CDR2 FQNNGV. This CDR3 contains 14 residues.

The chain recombines TRBV5-1 with TRBJ2-7; either TRBD1 or TRBD2 may fit D (5 bases each). The length of the CDR3 is 13 residues. Germline values: CDR1 SGHRS, CDR2 YFSETQ. V lost 6 bases and J 5 bases, leaving 15 bases between the germline ends. The CDR3 DNA is TGCGCCAGCACCGGGGCAGGGACGGACGAGCAGTACTTC. It translates to CASTGAGTDEQYF.